The present T cell receptor beta chain was sequenced within a study of technical replicates of blood from several donors. Repertoires were generated with immunoSEQ multiplex PCR, while TCRdb's copy carries only in-frame clones and drops some. Here the sample spans over 70,000 clones, roughly 96% being singletons. CDR1 SGHKS and CDR2 YYEKEE come from the germline V gene (reference sequence). The ends were cut back, 4 bases at V and 1 base at J, with 14 bases in the middle. The CDR3 runs to 16 residues. The chain carries TRBV5-5 and TRBJ1-4; D is perhaps TRBD1 (5 bases). This clonotype was obtained from a human donor in good health. Specimen: T cells isolated from PBMCs. CDR3 protein: CASSTRQTLTNEKLFF. CDR3 DNA: TGTGCCAGCAGCACCCGACAGACTTTAACTAATGAAAAACTGTTTTTT.